The clone carrying this T cell receptor (beta chain) was seen only a few times. The data are from a study of blood T cell repertoires in COVID-19. As handled by the study authors: Reference gene primer amplification gave estimated nucleated cell counts. Clones were read by immunoSEQ multiplex PCR, and TCRdb kept only the in-frame ones, dropping some. V and J calls and clone size are those listed in that table; D and trimming were worked out from the DNA. The table shows 200,000 to 250,000 clones, with approximately 85% occurring only once. Germline CDR1 SGHAT, CDR2 FQNNGV. Deletions cut 2 bases from V and 0 bases from J, with 12 bases between. The CDR3 has 16 amino acids.

This chain connects TRBV11-2 to TRBJ2-3; D possibly corresponds to TRBD2 (6 bases). The sample was peripheral blood. This TCR was recovered from a woman in her forties or fifties with active or convalescent COVID-19. CDR3 nucleotide sequence: TGTGCCAGCAGCTTATTCGCCGGGACTAGCACAGATACGCAGTATTTT. Its protein product is CASSLFAGTSTDTQYF. Supplemented by reference TRBV11-2 and TRBJ2-3, the full variable domain reads EAGVAQSPRYKIIEKRQSVAFWCNPISGHATLYWYQQILGQGPKLLIQFQNNGVVDDSQLPKDRFSAERLKGVDSTLKIQPAKLEDSAVYLCASSLFAGTSTDTQYFGPGTRLTVL.